This note documents a single TCR beta chain sequence. Antigen specificity is unknown. The germline V gene has CDR1 SGHTA and CDR2 FQGNSA. The length of the CDR3 is 13 residues. Trimming shortened V by 5 bases and J by 10 bases, and 14 bases separated the two germline ends. This entry belongs to a study of cytotoxic CD8 clonotypes in ibrutinib-treated CLL. Study-level points and caveats: Clonality correlated strongly with circulating CD8+ T cells and exceeded age-matched healthy donors at baseline. Upon ibrutinib response clonality rose, and upon progression it fell back toward baseline.

Sequencing was performed with immunoSEQ multiplex PCR; in TCRdb, only in-frame clones are kept and a portion is missing. The sample has about 120,000 clones; approximately 83% are singletons. The receptor's source is a human donor with chronic lymphocytic leukemia. The sample here was PBMCs, taken after 24 months of ibrutinib treatment. The genes are TRBV7-2 and TRBJ1-4, with D maybe TRBD1 (6 bases). The CDR3 sequence is CASSDHRVGKLFF. In nucleotides, the CDR3 is TGTGCCAGCAGCGACCACAGGGTTGGAAAACTGTTTTTT. Drawing the rest from reference TRBV7-2 and TRBJ1-4, the complete variable domain is GAGVSQSPSNKVTEKGKDVELRCDPISGHTALYWYRQSLGQGLEFLIYFQGNSAPDKSGLPSDRFSAERTGGSVSTLTIQRTQQEDSAVYLCASSDHRVGKLFFGSGTQLSVL.